This is a list of T cell receptor beta chains from one sample in a study of graft-versus-host responses after intestinal transplantation. Some clones are missing from TCRdb's copy, which holds only in-frame ones; the method was immunoSEQ multiplex PCR. The sample carries some 62,000 clones, more than 85% recorded once. No antigen has been assigned to these receptors. The starting material was unstimulated CD8+ T cells sorted from spleen or lymph node cells, obtained before transplant. All receptors derive from a human donor who was the organ donor for an intestinal transplant. The CDR3 runs from the conserved cysteine through the conserved F or W. Fields, in order: D gene, clone size, J gene, V gene, CDR3 protein, CDR3 DNA. The D gene is left open where the match is weak. Only part of the rows carry a size: once, few, many, or a class if the clone is expanded.

d_gene: .; abundance: .; j_gene: TRBJ2-4; v_gene: TRBV7-9; CDR3aa: CASSEGTENIQYF; CDR3nt: TGTGCCAGCAGCGAGGGAACAGAAAACATTCAGTACTTC
d_gene: .; abundance: once; j_gene: TRBJ1-5; v_gene: TRBV19; CDR3aa: CASSPYSNQPQHF; CDR3nt: TGTGCCAGTAGTCCCTATAGCAATCAGCCCCAGCATTTT
d_gene: .; abundance: .; j_gene: TRBJ1-1; v_gene: TRBV6-5; CDR3aa: CASSYSRIQGNTEAFF; CDR3nt: TGTGCCAGCAGTTACTCGAGGATACAGGGAAACACTGAAGCTTTCTTT
d_gene: .; abundance: .; j_gene: TRBJ1-1; v_gene: TRBV19; CDR3aa: CASSKGGLMNTEAFF; CDR3nt: TGTGCCAGTAGTAAGGGGGGACTAATGAACACTGAAGCTTTCTTT
d_gene: .; abundance: .; j_gene: TRBJ2-7; v_gene: TRBV21-1; CDR3aa: CASSNRRTYEQYF; CDR3nt: TGTGCCAGCAGCAACAGGCGAACCTACGAGCAGTACTTC
d_gene: .; abundance: once; j_gene: TRBJ2-5; v_gene: TRBV13; CDR3aa: CASSWGVGETQYF; CDR3nt: TGTGCCAGCAGCTGGGGGGTAGGGGAGACCCAGTACTTC
d_gene: .; abundance: .; j_gene: TRBJ2-7; v_gene: TRBV10-3; CDR3aa: CAISPHRSFYEQYF; CDR3nt: TGTGCCATCAGTCCTCACAGGTCTTTCTACGAGCAGTACTTC
d_gene: .; abundance: .; j_gene: TRBJ2-7; v_gene: TRBV28; CDR3aa: CASSPDTYEQYF; CDR3nt: TGTGCCAGCAGTCCAGACACATACGAGCAGTACTTC
d_gene: TRBD1; abundance: few; j_gene: TRBJ2-1; v_gene: TRBV19; CDR3aa: CASSSRTGPANNEQFF; CDR3nt: TGTGCCAGTAGTTCAAGGACAGGCCCCGCAAACAATGAGCAGTTCTTC
d_gene: TRBD1; abundance: .; j_gene: TRBJ1-4; v_gene: TRBV7-8; CDR3aa: CASSSRDSLSLFF; CDR3nt: TGTGCCAGCAGCTCAAGGGACAGTCTATCGCTGTTTTTT
d_gene: .; abundance: .; j_gene: TRBJ2-7; v_gene: TRBV18; CDR3aa: CASSPFRQDSYEQYF; CDR3nt: TGTGCCAGCTCACCATTTCGTCAGGACTCCTACGAGCAGTACTTC
d_gene: .; abundance: .; j_gene: TRBJ1-5; v_gene: TRBV6-6; CDR3aa: CASSPTGNYNQPQHF; CDR3nt: TGTGCCAGCAGCCCCACGGGGAATTACAATCAGCCCCAGCATTTT
d_gene: TRBD2; abundance: .; j_gene: TRBJ2-1; v_gene: TRBV7-2; CDR3aa: CASSSWTSGYSSYNEQFF; CDR3nt: TGTGCCAGCAGCTCCTGGACTAGCGGGTACAGCTCCTACAATGAGCAGTTCTTC
d_gene: TRBD1; abundance: .; j_gene: TRBJ1-3; v_gene: TRBV7-9; CDR3aa: CASSLGTGTGPGNTIYF; CDR3nt: TGTGCCAGCAGCTTAGGGACCGGGACAGGGCCTGGAAACACCATATATTTT
d_gene: TRBD1; abundance: .; j_gene: TRBJ2-1; v_gene: TRBV6-1; CDR3aa: CASSERGLSSYNEQFF; CDR3nt: TGTGCCAGCAGTGAAAGGGGGCTAAGCTCCTACAATGAGCAGTTCTTC
d_gene: TRBD2; abundance: .; j_gene: TRBJ2-5; v_gene: TRBV6-5; CDR3aa: CASSYVVAGVEETQYF; CDR3nt: TGTGCCAGCAGTTACGTGGTAGCGGGGGTAGAAGAGACCCAGTACTTC
d_gene: TRBD1; abundance: .; j_gene: TRBJ2-7; v_gene: TRBV19; CDR3aa: CASSIDGTGWGEQYF; CDR3nt: TGTGCCAGTAGTATTGACGGGACAGGGTGGGGCGAGCAGTACTTC
d_gene: TRBD1; abundance: .; j_gene: TRBJ2-3; v_gene: TRBV28; CDR3aa: CASTLTGFTDTQYF; CDR3nt: TGTGCCAGCACCCTGACAGGGTTCACAGATACGCAGTATTTT
d_gene: .; abundance: .; j_gene: TRBJ2-7; v_gene: TRBV7-6; CDR3aa: CASSTTPDRAYEQYF; CDR3nt: TGTGCCAGCAGTACGACCCCCGACAGAGCCTACGAGCAGTACTTC
d_gene: TRBD2; abundance: .; j_gene: TRBJ2-7; v_gene: TRBV19; CDR3aa: CASSPTGGEYEQYF; CDR3nt: TGTGCCAGTAGTCCAACCGGGGGGGAGTACGAGCAGTACTTC
d_gene: TRBD2; abundance: .; j_gene: TRBJ2-1; v_gene: TRBV6-1; CDR3aa: CASSDARTSGSFDEQFF; CDR3nt: TGTGCCAGCAGTGACGCCAGGACTAGCGGGAGTTTCGATGAGCAGTTCTTC
d_gene: .; abundance: .; j_gene: TRBJ1-1; v_gene: TRBV30; CDR3aa: CAWTSWREGLSEAFF; CDR3nt: TGTGCCTGGACGTCTTGGAGGGAGGGGTTGAGTGAAGCTTTCTTT
d_gene: TRBD2; abundance: .; j_gene: TRBJ2-2; v_gene: TRBV13; CDR3aa: CASSPGGLRSTGELFF; CDR3nt: TGTGCCAGCAGCCCCGGGGGGTTACGGTCCACCGGGGAGCTGTTTTTT
d_gene: TRBD1; abundance: .; j_gene: TRBJ1-1; v_gene: TRBV5-1; CDR3aa: CASSPPRQGYMNTEAFF; CDR3nt: TGCGCCAGCAGCCCACCGAGACAGGGATACATGAACACTGAAGCTTTCTTT
d_gene: .; abundance: .; j_gene: TRBJ2-7; v_gene: TRBV7-9; CDR3aa: CASSLAQGGLSSFYEQYF; CDR3nt: TGTGCCAGCAGCTTAGCGCAGGGGGGCTTAAGCAGCTTCTACGAGCAGTACTTC
d_gene: .; abundance: .; j_gene: TRBJ2-2; v_gene: TRBV4-2; CDR3aa: CASSQVAIAEAGELFF; CDR3nt: TGTGCCAGCAGCCAAGTGGCAATAGCGGAGGCCGGGGAGCTGTTTTTT
d_gene: TRBD1; abundance: .; j_gene: TRBJ2-4; v_gene: TRBV9; CDR3aa: CASSLYGQGYAKNIQYF; CDR3nt: TGTGCCAGCAGCCTTTACGGACAGGGGTATGCCAAAAACATTCAGTACTTC
d_gene: .; abundance: .; j_gene: TRBJ1-2; v_gene: TRBV28; CDR3aa: CASSLSSSLPNYGYTF; CDR3nt: TGTGCCAGCAGTTTATCGTCCTCACTCCCAAACTATGGCTACACCTTC
d_gene: .; abundance: .; j_gene: TRBJ2-1; v_gene: TRBV28; CDR3aa: CASSYPTVDSGGYNEQFF; CDR3nt: TGTGCCAGCAGTTACCCGACTGTCGACAGTGGCGGCTACAATGAGCAGTTCTTC
d_gene: .; abundance: .; j_gene: TRBJ2-3; v_gene: TRBV4-3; CDR3aa: CASSQDTRVSDTQYF; CDR3nt: TGCGCCAGCAGCCAAGATACGCGGGTTTCCGATACGCAGTATTTT
d_gene: TRBD1; abundance: .; j_gene: TRBJ2-7; v_gene: TRBV10-3; CDR3aa: CAISEGDSSYEQYF; CDR3nt: TGTGCCATCAGTGAGGGGGACAGTTCCTACGAGCAGTACTTC
d_gene: TRBD2; abundance: .; j_gene: TRBJ2-1; v_gene: TRBV29-1; CDR3aa: CSVESTSAYNEQFF; CDR3nt: TGCAGCGTTGAATCGACTAGCGCTTACAATGAGCAGTTCTTC
d_gene: .; abundance: .; j_gene: TRBJ2-2; v_gene: TRBV11-2; CDR3aa: CASSYLGDNTGELFF; CDR3nt: TGTGCCAGCAGCTATCTCGGGGATAACACCGGGGAGCTGTTTTTT
d_gene: TRBD1; abundance: .; j_gene: TRBJ2-2; v_gene: TRBV18; CDR3aa: CASSRRTGWTGELFF; CDR3nt: TGTGCCAGCTCCCGCCGGACAGGGTGGACCGGGGAGCTGTTTTTT
d_gene: .; abundance: .; j_gene: TRBJ1-1; v_gene: TRBV5-4; CDR3aa: CASSLGEFTGALGNTEAFF; CDR3nt: TGTGCCAGCAGCTTGGGAGAGTTCACTGGGGCGCTTGGGAACACTGAAGCTTTCTTT
d_gene: TRBD2; abundance: once; j_gene: TRBJ2-7; v_gene: TRBV13; CDR3aa: CASSLRLAENSYEQYF; CDR3nt: TGTGCCAGCAGCTTACGACTAGCGGAGAACTCCTACGAGCAGTACTTC
d_gene: TRBD2; abundance: .; j_gene: TRBJ2-1; v_gene: TRBV7-9; CDR3aa: CASSLALDGRENEQFF; CDR3nt: TGTGCCAGCAGCTTAGCCCTTGACGGGAGGGAGAATGAGCAGTTCTTC